This T cell receptor (beta chain) was profiled in a study of cytomegalovirus exposure and HLA in healthy donors (dated by TCRdb to about 2017). Notes on the research overall: An earlier analysis of several hundred of the donors reported approximately 260 Gb of sequence data and 117 million unique TCR beta sequences obtained from roughly 180 million T cells. An early release that covered about 600 HLA-typed donors contained approximately 300 gigabases of sequencing data and about 84 million unique TCR sequences. Of the 350 to 400 genotyped donors, over 70% fell in the genetic ancestry cluster associated with self-reported Caucasian donors. The study aimed to test whether cataloging public T cell receptors could reveal signatures of past pathogen exposure. Using immunosequencing, the study profiled T cell repertoires from approximately 700 subjects and related those repertoires to cytomegalovirus serostatus. A separate validation cohort of about 110 different subjects was used in addition to the approximately 640-subject first cohort. The study combined high-throughput TCR immunosequencing, statistical association of individual TCRs with disease status, and machine learning to predict cytomegalovirus infection status. In a later analysis, previously published TCR beta repertoires from 550 to 700 donors were re-analyzed and high-resolution HLA genotyping was added so that TCR occurrence patterns could be studied. In the later analysis, no new phenotypic data were used to find candidate immune exposures; instead, reliance was placed on TCR beta sequences and their occurrence across donors. An earlier analysis of a few hundred of the donors applied high-throughput TCR beta sequencing to assess whether each TCR beta V gene segment acted as functional or pseudogenic. Donor age, sex, ethnicity and CMV serostatus were compiled together with the repertoire data. In a later genetic analysis, genome-wide SNP genotypes for about 55% of the roughly 670 donors were used, and that subset was treated as a discovery cohort. All discovery cohort repertoires had been generated on a single sequencing platform. Class I and class II HLA loci were covered by the typing at four-digit resolution. Typing coverage differed by locus: A, B, C, DRB1 and DQB1 were typed in about 620-630 donors, DQA1 in about 550, DPA1 in approximately 610, and DPB1 in around 440. A handful of DR-DQ haplotypes were handled as single units for association and clustering because linkage in the cohort was strong. Among 350 to 400 genotyped donors of the cohort, an average of approximately 240,000 unique TCR beta nucleotide sequences were sequenced per donor, roughly 20% of them non-productive. Study-wide findings and limitations: In an earlier analysis of some 550 of the donors, most TCR beta V segments were observed in productive rearrangements about 87% or about 30% of the time, broadly matching IMGT annotations. A later analysis found that HLA-associated TCR beta chains were more clonally expanded and had lower generation probabilities than equally common non-associated chains. Because counts were too low, about 18 rarely observed V segments, including chromosome 9 orphons, were excluded from the earlier analysis of around 590 of the donors. A cluster of highly shared sequence variants was judged likely to be a technical artifact of the sequencing pipeline. A further reported finding was that TCR beta sequences accurately predicted the HLA-A and HLA-B alleles for most subjects in the first cohort. Only TCR beta chains were sequenced in this cohort, and the absence of alpha or paired-chain data limited detectable features. A total of fewer than 200 TCR beta chains were listed by the study as associated with cytomegalovirus. According to a later analysis, parvovirus B19, influenza, CMV and Epstein-Barr virus appeared linked to several top co-occurrence clusters. In a later analysis, most CMV-associated TCR beta chains were found to appear HLA-restricted, with HLA associations seemingly driven largely by CMV exposure. Most TCR sequences were seen in very few donors, while some public TCRs were found in many individuals. The classifier was reported to diagnose cytomegalovirus status with high specificity and sensitivity in both the original cohort and the validation cohort. Linkage disequilibrium might explain the correlated functional status among segregating V segments, but an unknown experimental factor could not be excluded. Strong co-occurrence of HLA alleles, especially DR and DQ, made assigning TCR associations to individual alleles difficult. Because HLA typing was unavailable for some donors at each locus, only the typed subset was used in association tests. Compared with the approximately 720-donor mean, donors in an Asian-associated ancestry cluster had fewer N-insertions in productive TCRs, according to a later genetic analysis. A later genetic analysis associated a missense DCLRE1C variant with V-gene and J-gene trimming of TCR beta chains, and an independent cohort replicated the association. Sequencing depth was assumed to be roughly uniform across donors in the presence/absence analyses, though that assumption may not hold. A later analysis found that TCR association rates varied across HLA loci, with DRB1 alleles showing the most associated TCRs and HLA-C alleles the fewest. Three of the identified cytomegalovirus-associated TCR beta chains were confirmed in vitro to be specific for cytomegalovirus antigens. According to the authors, the approach could potentially be generalized to other disease states and immunological phenotypes. Some IMGT-functional V segments, including TRBV6-2 and TRBV6-3, could not be told apart with the 87-base-pair reads, so those segments were excluded. At a false discovery rate of 0.05, a later analysis linked around 15,000 TCR beta sequences to specific HLA alleles. The only immune exposure information available for the cohort was CMV serostatus.

Library preparation used the immunoSEQ multiplex PCR assay. For the multiplex PCR, a mixture combining 60 forward primers for TCR Vbeta segments and 13 reverse primers for TCR Jbeta segments was used. Amplification of the CDR3 region of rearranged TCR beta genes was performed with a multiplex PCR assay on genomic DNA. On the Illumina HiSeq System, the amplified TCR beta libraries were sequenced as 87-base-pair reads. On the authors' methods: A later analysis counted 65 million to 90 million unique TCR beta chains across the 650 to 700 repertoires, and roughly 11 million of these chains were shared by at least two donors. Raw reads were error-corrected and collapsed into unique sequences with a nearest-neighbor algorithm that merged closely related sequences to remove PCR and sequencing errors. To assign V, D and J gene segments, CDR3 sequences were aligned to IMGT reference sequences. For a sequence to be retained, at least a six-nucleotide match to both a V gene segment and a J gene segment was required. A rearrangement was called productive if the CDR3 had no stop codons and remained in frame with V and J, and every other rearrangement was called non-productive. Following IMGT convention, CDR3 was defined as the stretch from the second conserved V-encoded cysteine up to the conserved J-encoded phenylalanine. The earlier analysis of a few hundred of the donors excluded sequences that lacked an unambiguous match to a single V gene segment. An earlier analysis of approximately 590 of the donors called V segments functional above 56.7% productive rearrangements and segregating when the between-donor standard deviation exceeded 5%. A statistical classification framework was built for diagnosing cytomegalovirus status from the catalog of TCR beta chain sequences. In a later analysis, TCR nucleotide sequences were compared against IMGT/GENE-DB human TR gene sequences so that V and J genes could be assigned. The TCRdist pipeline was used in a later analysis to assign CDR3 sequences and most-parsimonious VDJ recombination scenarios. In a later analysis, each TCR beta chain was defined by its CDR3 amino acid sequence together with its V-gene family, and reads lacking a unique V-gene family were excluded. To address suspected cross-contamination and a sequencing artifact, a later analysis removed around 600 highly shared, low-generation-probability nucleotide sequences. In a later analysis, a clonal expansion index was calculated for each public chain from normalized within-repertoire ranks of inferred template counts. In a later analysis, generation probabilities were computed with a VDJ recombination model fitted to out-of-frame rearrangements, and the resulting probabilities were checked against IGoR. In a later analysis, TCR-TCR, TCR-HLA and TCR-CMV co-occurrence was scored with hypergeometric tests, and a repertoire-size bias correction was applied to TCR pairs. To estimate false discovery rates, a later analysis permuted the HLA or CMV assignments 20 times. In a later analysis, co-occurring TCRs were grouped using DBSCAN, with TCRdist sequence similarity added in when clustering inside HLA-allele-positive subsets. Co-occurrence clustering excluded repertoires with fewer than 30,000 or more than 120,000 public chains, plus five with anomalous nucleotide sharing. TCRdb re-hosts the immuneACCESS table, in-frame sequences only. Its copies lack some clones; in the studies checked, an unresolved V gene accounts for under half of them, and the cause for the rest is not known. V and J calls and clone size come straight from that table; D and trimming were deduced from the DNA. This sample lists more than 95,000 clones; about 81% were detected once. Approximately 1.1% of the sample comes from the top ten.

A word on this clone: Which antigen it targets is not known. There are no base qualities to consult, and no much larger clone falls within one base.

The germline V gene gives CDR1 as KGHSH and CDR2 as LQKENI. V gives up 5 bases and J gives up 2 bases, and the segment between their germline ends measures 19 bases. From the cysteine through the phenylalanine, the CDR3 covers 17 amino acids. Here the CDR3 DNA is all that survives: 51 bases in frame from base 1. In total, roughly 670 healthy bone marrow donors made up the cohort. All cohort members were sampled while nominally healthy, although unrecorded immune exposures were likely present. The donor was CMV seronegative and was included in the group of about 400 seronegative cohort members. A peripheral blood sample was provided by each donor, and peripheral blood mononuclear cells were used for TCR beta sequencing. The Qiagen DNeasy Blood Extraction Kit was used to extract genomic DNA from the blood cell samples.

In this chain, TRBV18 is recombined with TRBJ1-5; a tentative D call is TRBD1 (6 bases match). This TCR was recovered from a woman aged 25 to 39 in good health and CMV-seronegative. Sequencing was done on a sample of PBMCs. Here the CDR3 is given as CASSILEGRTGNQPQHF. The DNA is as follows: TGTGCCAGCTCAATCCTCGAGGGTAGGACAGGCAATCAGCCCCAGCATTTT. The full variable domain, completed from the reference TRBV18 and TRBJ1-5 proteins outside the CDR3, reads NAGVMQNPRHLVRRRGQEARLRCSPMKGHSHVYWYRQLPEEGLKFMVYLQKENIIDESGMPKERFSAEFPKEGPSILRIQQVVRGDSAAYFCASSILEGRTGNQPQHFGDGTRLSIL.